This T cell receptor beta chain derives from a study of prognosis after radiotherapy for stage I lung cancer. Study-wide results and caveats: Following stereotactic body radiation therapy, patients who went on to develop distant metastases had lower Shannon entropy.

Template was genomic DNA; TCR beta CDR3 amplified in two multiplex PCR rounds. Used in first-round PCR were primers specific to each TRBV and TRBJ gene. TCRdb re-called the multiplex PCR reads with MiXCR, one entry per CDR3 protein. The sample lists 17,000 or so distinct CDR3 sequences; 29% were seen once. By share, this clonotype counts as medium-sized. Antigen unknown. There are 14 residues in the CDR3. V lost 1 base, J lost 9 bases, and 13 bases lay in between. Germline loops: CDR1 SGHTA, CDR2 FQGNSA. The receptor's source is a donor over 45 with non-small cell lung cancer. V is TRBV7-2 and J is TRBJ2-1, with D possibly TRBD2 on 5 matching bases. The material was PBMCs, obtained before or after stereotactic body radiation therapy (not recorded which). The CDR3 DNA reads TGTGCCAGCAGCTTAGACGCGAGTACTAGTGAGCAGTTCTTC. This encodes CASSLDASTSEQFF. Together with reference TRBV7-2 and TRBJ2-1, the CDR3 gives the full variable domain: GAGVSQSPSNKVTEKGKDVELRCDPISGHTALYWYRQSLGQGLEFLIYFQGNSAPDKSGLPSDRFSAERTGGSVSTLTIQRTQQEDSAVYLCASSLDASTSEQFFGPGTRLTVL.